This entry lists 8 T cell receptor beta chains sequenced from one sample in a study of blood T cell repertoires in COVID-19. TCRdb's table, derived via immunoSEQ multiplex PCR, lists solely in-frame clones and lacks some. The sample shows about 180,000 clones, 82% of them seen only once. The sequenced sample consisted of peripheral blood. The receptor source for this set is a woman aged 70-85 years with acute or convalescent COVID-19.

A single count supports this clone. The J gene is TRBJ2-7, the V gene TRBV5-1; TRBD1 matches at 8 bases. The CDR3 sequence is 15 residues long. The V gene's germline CDR1 is SGHRS and CDR2 YFSETQ. J lost 3 bases, V lost 4 bases, and 9 bases had no gene match. CDR3: CASSPAGTGYYEQYF. DNA of the CDR3: TGCGCCAGCAGCCCGGCCGGGACAGGTTACTACGAGCAGTACTTC.

This rearrangement joins TRBV5-5 to TRBJ1-1; perhaps TRBD1 as D (5 bases). V was clipped by 4 bases and J by 5 bases, with 24 bases between them. From germline, CDR1 is SGHKS and CDR2 YYEKEE (reference sequence). The CDR3 runs 17 residues. The CDR3, as DNA: TGTGCCAGCAGCCGTAGACCCGGGGACTCTGTAAGGACTGAAGCTTTCTTT. Translation gives CASSRRPGDSVRTEAFF.

The CDR3 protein is CASRGQGEQYF. CDR3 nucleotides: TGTGCCAGTAGGGGACAGGGCGAGCAGTACTTC. J is TRBJ2-7 and V is TRBV19, with 9 bases matching TRBD1. J gave up 6 bases and V 6 bases, and 0 bases lay outside the gene matches. The CDR3 covers 11 residues. CDR1 is LNHDA, CDR2 SQIVND, per germline (reference sequence). Using reference TRBV19 and TRBJ2-7 for the parts outside the CDR3, the full variable domain is DGGITQSPKYLFRKEGQNVTLSCEQNLNHDAMYWYRQDPGQGLRLIYYSQIVNDFQKGDIAEGYSVSREKKESFPLTVTSAQKNPTAFYLCASRGQGEQYFGPGTRLTVT.

The rearrangement joins TRBV11-2 to TRBJ2-3; TRBD2 aligns across 9 bases. After removal of 1 base from V and 5 bases from J, the junction contained 7 bases not matched to a gene. Germline CDR1 SGHAT, CDR2 FQNNGV. The CDR3 contains 16 residues. This CDR3 is CASSLGLRGGGDTQYF. As DNA, the CDR3 is TGTGCCAGCAGCTTAGGGCTGCGGGGGGGAGGAGATACGCAGTATTTT.

The rearrangement uses TRBV6-6 and TRBJ2-5, with TRBD1 matching 9 bases. CDR1 is MNHNY, CDR2 SVGAGI, per germline (reference sequence). The CDR3 spans 15 residues. V lost 6 bases and J lost 4; bases outside the gene matches: 9. The CDR3 nucleotides are TGTGCCAGCAGCTTCGGGGACAGGGTAGGAGAGACCCAGTACTTC. Its protein product is CASSFGDRVGETQYF.

The V and J genes are TRBV7-3 and TRBJ2-2; 8 bases align to TRBD1. The CDR3 loop spans 12 amino acids. J was trimmed by 10 bases and V by 4 bases; bases with no gene match: 2. Germline assignment: CDR1 SGHTA and CDR2 FQGTGA. DNA for the CDR3: TGTGCCAGCAGCTCACAGGGGGAGGAGCTGTTTTTT. This encodes CASSSQGEELFF.

Here the CDR3 reads CASSSQTGVNYGYTF. In DNA, the CDR3 is TGTGCCAGCAGCTCTCAGACAGGAGTTAACTATGGCTACACCTTC. The chain carries TRBV7-2 and TRBJ1-2; weak D call: TRBD1 (6 bases). The germline V and J ends were trimmed by 4 bases and 1 base, with 13 bases remaining between them. The CDR3 contains 15 residues. From germline, CDR1 is SGHTA and CDR2 FQGNSA.

The chain joins TRBV3-1 (or the pseudogene TRBV3-2) to TRBJ2-3; D gene ambiguous. Trimming pared 7 bases from V and 2 bases from J, leaving 13 bases between. Germline CDR1 LGHDT, CDR2 YNNKEL (reference sequence). The CDR3 has 14 amino acids. DNA of the CDR3: TGTGCCAGCAACCATCCTACCTTCACAGATACGCAGTATTTT. Translating it yields CASNHPTFTDTQYF.